The sequence of this T cell receptor beta chain was determined in a study of cytomegalovirus exposure and HLA in healthy donors. Turning to the study itself: Previous work identified roughly 120 million unique TCR beta sequences from around 170 million T cells.

In the PCR, 60 Vbeta and 13 Jbeta primers were used. This table comes from immunoSEQ multiplex PCR, and its TCRdb copy is limited to in-frame clones, with some not included. The data hold some 170,000 clones, with 65% to 75% observed a single time. The germline CDR1 and CDR2 sequences are MNHEY and SMNVEV (reference sequence). This CDR3 has 16 amino acids. Trimming took off 5 bases at V and 3 bases at J, with 20 bases between the two ends. The table lists this clone with a count of one. Sequenced: PBMCs. V is TRBV27 and J is TRBJ2-7; no clear D. This sequence originates from a human donor in good health. This CDR3 reads CASSVSGGQILYEQYF. In nucleotides, the CDR3 is TGTGCCAGCAGTGTCTCCGGCGGCCAGATCCTCTACGAGCAGTACTTC.